This entry lists 10 T cell receptor beta chains sequenced from one sample in a study of blood T cells in healthy people across ages. It was with a sample-barcoded 5' primer and a J-beta primer mix that a second PCR of about 7 to 12 cycles was run. From the 5' RACE reads, TCRdb called clonotypes with MiXCR, one entry per CDR3 protein. The sample has 1.2 million to 1.5 million distinct CDR3 sequences, approximately 40% seen once; the top ten hold around 8%. Specimen: blood. Source of these receptors: a woman between 18 and 29 years old in good health.

The J gene is TRBJ2-2, the V gene TRBV6-5; TRBD1 aligns across 7 bases. V was clipped by 0 bases and J by 0 bases; unmatched bases: 7. The CDR3 length is 18 residues. Germline values: CDR1 MNHEY, CDR2 SVGAGI. The CDR3 region is CASSYSMFRGTNTGELFF. CDR3 nucleotide sequence: TGTGCCAGCAGTTACTCGATGTTCAGGGGGACGAACACCGGGGAGCTGTTTTTT.

This clonotype was recorded at least ten times. The DNA of the CDR3 is TGTGCCATCAGTCTAGGACAGGGGGACTACGAGCAGTACTTC. Residues: CAISLGQGDYEQYF. This chain links TRBV10-3 with TRBJ2-7; TRBD1 matches 10 bases. The trim removed 5 bases at V and 3 bases at J, leaving 4 bases unmatched. Germline-derived CDR1 and CDR2 are ENHRY and SYGVKD. The CDR3 runs to 14 residues.

The chain couples TRBV7-9 to TRBJ2-1, with D uncertain. The CDR3 sequence is 14 residues long. Trimming removed 1 base at V and 13 bases at J, with 17 bases between. Germline V lookup: CDR1 SEHNR, CDR2 FQNEAQ (reference sequence). The CDR3 coding sequence is TGTGCCAGCAGCTTAGGAGTGTCATTGGAGACCCAGTTCTTC. This encodes CASSLGVSLETQFF.

This chain uses TRBV4-1 with TRBJ2-1; D perhaps matches TRBD2 (6 bases). Between the trimmed V and J ends, which lost 2 bases and 10 bases, there was a span of 12 bases. From germline, CDR1 is MGHRA and CDR2 YSYEKL. CDR3 size: 13 residues. CDR3 loop: CASSQPFGGEQFF. The CDR3 DNA reads TGCGCCAGCAGCCAACCTTTCGGGGGAGAGCAGTTCTTC.

This chain uses TRBV29-1 with TRBJ1-1; 9 bases match TRBD1. Germline CDR1 is SQVTM and CDR2 is ANQGSEA. The CDR3 totals 14 residues. Germline trimming cut 4 bases from V and 3 bases from J; bases unmatched to any gene: 6. CDR3 in DNA: TGCAGCGTTGGCGACAGGGGGGTTGACACTGAAGCTTTCTTT. Protein sequence: CSVGDRGVDTEAFF.

This chain joins TRBV28 and TRBJ2-5; 8 bases align to TRBD1. The J call may not be correct, given that the DNA end is closer to TRBJ2-7. CDR1 and CDR2 (germline): MDHEN, SYDVKM. This CDR3 contains 14 residues. The CDR3 is CASRPPGGANEQYF. DNA for the CDR3: TGTGCCAGCAGGCCCCCAGGGGGCGCGAACGAGCAGTACTTC.

The chain employs TRBV4-1 and TRBJ2-2; maybe TRBD2 (5 bases). The CDR3 sequence is 15 residues long. Looked up from germline, CDR1 is MGHRA and CDR2 is YSYEKL. Trimming left V 1 base short and J 5 bases short, with 11 bases between. The CDR3 sequence is CASSQVALVTGELFF. In DNA, the CDR3 is TGCGCCAGCAGCCAAGTAGCACTAGTGACCGGGGAGCTGTTTTTT.

This chain joins TRBV5-1 and TRBJ1-2, with TRBD1 as a possible D gene (5 bases). The germline CDR1 and CDR2 sequences are SGHRS and YFSETQ. Trimming stripped 0 bases from V and 7 bases from J, with 16 bases between. The CDR3 consists of 15 residues. CDR3 sequence (DNA): TGCGCCAGCAGCTTGGAATTTGGGGGAGGTACTGGCTACACCTTC. This gives the protein CASSLEFGGGTGYTF.

This clonotype was observed a few times. This sequence joins TRBV7-9 and TRBJ1-2, with D hard to call. This CDR3 contains 15 residues. CDR1 and CDR2 (germline): SEHNR, FQNEAQ (reference sequence). Trimming left V 0 bases short and J 4 bases short, with 12 bases between. The CDR3 DNA reads as TGTGCCAGCAGCTTAGCGGCCCAAATGAGCTATGGCTACACCTTC. Amino acids: CASSLAAQMSYGYTF.

The gene calls are TRBV12-3 or TRBV12-4 and TRBJ2-5; 10 bases line up with TRBD2. J was trimmed by 1 base and V by 5 bases; bases with no gene match: 13. The CDR3 sequence is 18 residues long. The CDR3, as DNA: TGTGCCAGCAGTCGAGGCTCCTTAGCGGGGGGATTCCAAGAGACCCAGTACTTC. It is translated as CASSRGSLAGGFQETQYF.